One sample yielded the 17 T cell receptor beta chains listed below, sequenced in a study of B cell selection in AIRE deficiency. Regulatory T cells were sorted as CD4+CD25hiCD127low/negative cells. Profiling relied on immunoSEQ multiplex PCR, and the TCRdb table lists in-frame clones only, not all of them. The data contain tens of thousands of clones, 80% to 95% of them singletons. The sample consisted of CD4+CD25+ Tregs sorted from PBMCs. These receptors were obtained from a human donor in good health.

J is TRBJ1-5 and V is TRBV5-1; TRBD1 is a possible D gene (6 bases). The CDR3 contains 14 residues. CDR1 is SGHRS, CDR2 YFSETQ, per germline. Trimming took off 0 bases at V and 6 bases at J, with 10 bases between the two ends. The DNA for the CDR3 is TGCGCCAGCAGCTTGGATAGGGGGAGTCAGCCCCAGCATTTT. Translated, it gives CASSLDRGSQPQHF.

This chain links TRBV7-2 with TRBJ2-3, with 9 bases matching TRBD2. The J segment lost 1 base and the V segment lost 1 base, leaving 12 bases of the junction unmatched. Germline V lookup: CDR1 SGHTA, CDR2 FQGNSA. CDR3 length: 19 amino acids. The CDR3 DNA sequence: TGTGCCAGCAGCTTAGTAGGAGGCCGTAGCGGGGGACGCACAGATACGCAGTATTTT. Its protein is CASSLVGGRSGGRTDTQYF.

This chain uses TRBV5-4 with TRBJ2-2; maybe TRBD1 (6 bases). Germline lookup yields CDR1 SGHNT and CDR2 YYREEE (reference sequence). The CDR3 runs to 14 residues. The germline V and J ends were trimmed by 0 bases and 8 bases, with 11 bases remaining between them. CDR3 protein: CASSLERGLGELFF. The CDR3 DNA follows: TGTGCCAGCAGCTTGGAAAGGGGGTTGGGGGAGCTGTTTTTT. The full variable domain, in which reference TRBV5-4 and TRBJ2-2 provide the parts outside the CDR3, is ETGVTQSPTHLIKTRGQQVTLRCSSQSGHNTVSWYQQALGQGPQFIFQYYREEENGRGNFPPRFSGLQFPNYSSELNVNALELDDSALYLCASSLERGLGELFFGEGSRLTVL.

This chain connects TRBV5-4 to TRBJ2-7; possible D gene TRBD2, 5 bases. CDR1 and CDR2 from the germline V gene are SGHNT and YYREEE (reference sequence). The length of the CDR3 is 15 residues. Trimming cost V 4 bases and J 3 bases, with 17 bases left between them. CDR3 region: CASSQDAGGLYEQYF. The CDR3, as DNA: TGTGCCAGCAGCCAGGACGCAGGAGGCCTCTACGAGCAGTACTTC.

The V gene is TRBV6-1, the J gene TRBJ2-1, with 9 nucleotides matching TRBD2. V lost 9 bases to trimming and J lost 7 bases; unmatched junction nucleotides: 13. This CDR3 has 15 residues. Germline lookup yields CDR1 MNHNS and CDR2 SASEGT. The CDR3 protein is CASEGLALQSNEQFF. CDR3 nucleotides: TGTGCCAGTGAGGGACTAGCTCTCCAATCAAATGAGCAGTTCTTC.

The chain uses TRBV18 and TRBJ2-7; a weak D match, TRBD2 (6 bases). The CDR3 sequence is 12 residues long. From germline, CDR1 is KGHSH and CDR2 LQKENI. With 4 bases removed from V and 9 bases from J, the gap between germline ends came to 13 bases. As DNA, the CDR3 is TGTGCCAGCTCACTTCAGGGAGGAGGGCAGTACTTC. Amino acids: CASSLQGGGQYF.

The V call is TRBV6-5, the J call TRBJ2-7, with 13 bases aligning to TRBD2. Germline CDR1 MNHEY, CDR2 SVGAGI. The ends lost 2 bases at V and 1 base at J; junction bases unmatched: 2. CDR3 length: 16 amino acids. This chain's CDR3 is CASSYTGLAGSYEQYF. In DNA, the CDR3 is TGTGCCAGCAGTTACACGGGACTAGCGGGATCCTACGAGCAGTACTTC.

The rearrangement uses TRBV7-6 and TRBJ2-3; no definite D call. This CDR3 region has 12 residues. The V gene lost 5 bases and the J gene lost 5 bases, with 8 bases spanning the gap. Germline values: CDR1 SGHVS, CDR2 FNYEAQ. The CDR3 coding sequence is TGTGCCAGCAGCGTAATGCGAGATACGCAGTATTTT. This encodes CASSVMRDTQYF.

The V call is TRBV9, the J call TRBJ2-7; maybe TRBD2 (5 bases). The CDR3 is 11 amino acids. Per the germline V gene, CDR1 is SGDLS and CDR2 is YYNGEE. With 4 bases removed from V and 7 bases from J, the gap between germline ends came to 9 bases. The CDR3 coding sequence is TGTGCCAGCAGCACCCCGGGGGAGCAGTACTTC. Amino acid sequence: CASSTPGEQYF.

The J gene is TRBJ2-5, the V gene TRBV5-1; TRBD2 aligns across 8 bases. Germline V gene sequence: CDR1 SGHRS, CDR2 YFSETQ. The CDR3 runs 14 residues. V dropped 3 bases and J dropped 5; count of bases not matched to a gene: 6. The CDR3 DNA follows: TGCGCCAGCAGCTGGGGGACTAGTCAGGAGACCCAGTACTTC. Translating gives CASSWGTSQETQYF.

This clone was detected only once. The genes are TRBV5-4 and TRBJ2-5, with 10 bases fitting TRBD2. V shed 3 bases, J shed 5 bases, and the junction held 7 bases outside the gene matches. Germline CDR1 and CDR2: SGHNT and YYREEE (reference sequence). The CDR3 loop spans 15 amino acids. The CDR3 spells CASSSSGGAWETQYF. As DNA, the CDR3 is TGTGCCAGCAGCTCAAGCGGGGGGGCGTGGGAGACCCAGTACTTC.

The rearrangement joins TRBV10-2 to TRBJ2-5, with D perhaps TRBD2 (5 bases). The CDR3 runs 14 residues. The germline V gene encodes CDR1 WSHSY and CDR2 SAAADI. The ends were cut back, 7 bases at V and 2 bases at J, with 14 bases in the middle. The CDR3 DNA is TGCGCCAGCACCCAAGCGGAGCTACAAGAGACCCAGTACTTC. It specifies CASTQAELQETQYF.

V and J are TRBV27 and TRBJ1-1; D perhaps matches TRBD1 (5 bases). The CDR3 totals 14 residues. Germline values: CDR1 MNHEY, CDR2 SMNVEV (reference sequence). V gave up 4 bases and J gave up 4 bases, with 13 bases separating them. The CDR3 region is CASSSPYRGTEAFF. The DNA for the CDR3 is TGTGCCAGCAGTTCCCCGTATAGGGGCACTGAAGCTTTCTTT.

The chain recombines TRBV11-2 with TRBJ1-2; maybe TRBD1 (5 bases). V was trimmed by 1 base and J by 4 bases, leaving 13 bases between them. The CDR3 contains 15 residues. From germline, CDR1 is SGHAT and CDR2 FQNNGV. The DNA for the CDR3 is TGTGCCAGCAGCTTAGGCAGTAGGGACCCCTATGGCTACACCTTC. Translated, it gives CASSLGSRDPYGYTF.

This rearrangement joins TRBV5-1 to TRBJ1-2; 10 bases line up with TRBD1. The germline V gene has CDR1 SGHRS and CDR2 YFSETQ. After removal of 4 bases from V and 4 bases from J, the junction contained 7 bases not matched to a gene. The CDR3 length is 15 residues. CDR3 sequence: CASSPDRGEGYGYTF. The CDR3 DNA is TGCGCCAGCAGCCCGGACAGGGGGGAGGGCTATGGCTACACCTTC.

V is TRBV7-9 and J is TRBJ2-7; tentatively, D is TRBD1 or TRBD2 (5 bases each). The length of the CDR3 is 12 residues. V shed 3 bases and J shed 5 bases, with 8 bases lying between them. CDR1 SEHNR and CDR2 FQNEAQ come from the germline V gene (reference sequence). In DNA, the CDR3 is TGTGCCAGCAGCTTCCGGGACCACGAGCAGTACTTC. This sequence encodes CASSFRDHEQYF.

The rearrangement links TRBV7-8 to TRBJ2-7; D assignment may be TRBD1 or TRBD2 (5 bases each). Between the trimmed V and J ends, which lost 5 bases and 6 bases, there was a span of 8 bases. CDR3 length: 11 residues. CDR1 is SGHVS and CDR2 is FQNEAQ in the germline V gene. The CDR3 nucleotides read TGTGCCAGCAGCCGGGACCGCGAGCAGTACTTC. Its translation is CASSRDREQYF. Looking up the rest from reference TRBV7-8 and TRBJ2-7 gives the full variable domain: GAGVSQSPRYKVAKRGQDVALRCDPISGHVSLFWYQQALGQGPEFLTYFQNEAQLDKSGLPSDRFFAERPEGSVSTLKIQRTQQEDSAVYLCASSRDREQYFGPGTRLTVT.